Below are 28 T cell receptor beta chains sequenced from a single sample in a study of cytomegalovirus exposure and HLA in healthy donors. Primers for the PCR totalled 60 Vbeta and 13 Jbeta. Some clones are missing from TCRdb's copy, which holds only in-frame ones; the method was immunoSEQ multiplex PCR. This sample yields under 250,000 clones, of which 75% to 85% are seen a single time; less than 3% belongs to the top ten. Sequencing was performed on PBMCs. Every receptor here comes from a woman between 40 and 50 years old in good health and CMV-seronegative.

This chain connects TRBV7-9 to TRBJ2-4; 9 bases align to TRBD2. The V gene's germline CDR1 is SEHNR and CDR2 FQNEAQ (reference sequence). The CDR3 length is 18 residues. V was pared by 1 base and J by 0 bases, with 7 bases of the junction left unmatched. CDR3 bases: TGTGCCAGCAGCTTAGTCGCGGGAGGGTCGCTAGCCAAAAACATTCAGTACTTC. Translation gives CASSLVAGGSLAKNIQYF.

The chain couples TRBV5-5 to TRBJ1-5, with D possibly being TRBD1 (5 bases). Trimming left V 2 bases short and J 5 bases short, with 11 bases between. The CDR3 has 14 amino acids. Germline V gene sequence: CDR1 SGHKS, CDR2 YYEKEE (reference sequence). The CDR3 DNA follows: TGTGCCAGCAGCTTCCTAGGGGAGGATCAGCCCCAGCATTTT. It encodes CASSFLGEDQPQHF.

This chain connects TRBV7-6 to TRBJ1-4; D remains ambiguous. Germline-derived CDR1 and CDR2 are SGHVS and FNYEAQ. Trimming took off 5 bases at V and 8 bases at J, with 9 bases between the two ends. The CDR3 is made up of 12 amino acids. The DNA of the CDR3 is TGTGCCAGCAGCATGGTTGCGGAAAAACTGTTTTTT. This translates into CASSMVAEKLFF.

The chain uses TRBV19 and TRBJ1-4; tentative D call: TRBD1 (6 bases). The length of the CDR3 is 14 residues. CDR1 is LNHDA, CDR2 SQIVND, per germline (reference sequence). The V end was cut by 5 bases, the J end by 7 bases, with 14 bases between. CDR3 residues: CASSVRGRGEKLFF. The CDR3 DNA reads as TGTGCCAGTAGTGTGAGGGGCAGGGGTGAAAAACTGTTTTTT.

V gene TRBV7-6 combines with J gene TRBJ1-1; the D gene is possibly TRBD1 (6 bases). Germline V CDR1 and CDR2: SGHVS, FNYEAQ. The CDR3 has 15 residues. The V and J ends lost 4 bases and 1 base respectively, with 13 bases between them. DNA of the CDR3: TGTGCCAGCAGCTCCCTCAGGGGACGGAACACTGAAGCTTTCTTT. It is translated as CASSSLRGRNTEAFF.

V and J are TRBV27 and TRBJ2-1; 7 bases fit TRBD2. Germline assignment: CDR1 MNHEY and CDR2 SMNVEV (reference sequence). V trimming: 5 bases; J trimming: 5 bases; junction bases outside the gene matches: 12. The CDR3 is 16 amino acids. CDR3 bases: TGTGCCAGCAGTCCGACTATAGCGGGTGGAAACAATGAGCAGTTCTTC. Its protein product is CASSPTIAGGNNEQFF.

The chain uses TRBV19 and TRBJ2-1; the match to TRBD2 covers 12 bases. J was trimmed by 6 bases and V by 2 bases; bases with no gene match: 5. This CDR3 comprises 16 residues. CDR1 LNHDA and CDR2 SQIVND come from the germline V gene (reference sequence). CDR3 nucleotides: TGTGCCAGTAGTATAATGGGGGGACTAGCGGGCAATGAGCAGTTCTTC. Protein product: CASSIMGGLAGNEQFF. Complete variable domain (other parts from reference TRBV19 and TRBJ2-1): DGGITQSPKYLFRKEGQNVTLSCEQNLNHDAMYWYRQDPGQGLRLIYYSQIVNDFQKGDIAEGYSVSREKKESFPLTVTSAQKNPTAFYLCASSIMGGLAGNEQFFGPGTRLTVL.

The CDR3 reads CASSLEGSSSYEQYF. CDR3 nucleotide sequence: TGCGCCAGCAGCCTCGAGGGATCTTCTTCTTACGAGCAGTACTTC. This sequence joins TRBV4-1 and TRBJ2-7; D may be TRBD2 (5 bases). Germline assignment: CDR1 MGHRA and CDR2 YSYEKL. The CDR3 is 15 residues long. V was shortened by 4 bases and J by 4 bases, with 17 bases between the two germline ends.

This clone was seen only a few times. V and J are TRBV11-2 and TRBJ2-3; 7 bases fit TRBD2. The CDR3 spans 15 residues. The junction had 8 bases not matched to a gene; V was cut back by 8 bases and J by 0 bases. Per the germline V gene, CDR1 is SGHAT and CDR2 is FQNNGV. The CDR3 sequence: CASGSSGLSTDTQYF. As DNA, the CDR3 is TGTGCCAGCGGATCTAGCGGACTGAGCACAGATACGCAGTATTTT.

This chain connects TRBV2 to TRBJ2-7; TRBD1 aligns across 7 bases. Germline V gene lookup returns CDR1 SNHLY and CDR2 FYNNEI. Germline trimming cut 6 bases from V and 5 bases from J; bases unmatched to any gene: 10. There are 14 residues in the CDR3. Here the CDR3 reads CASSEQGRFNEQYF. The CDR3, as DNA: TGTGCCAGCAGCGAACAGGGGCGTTTCAACGAGCAGTACTTC.

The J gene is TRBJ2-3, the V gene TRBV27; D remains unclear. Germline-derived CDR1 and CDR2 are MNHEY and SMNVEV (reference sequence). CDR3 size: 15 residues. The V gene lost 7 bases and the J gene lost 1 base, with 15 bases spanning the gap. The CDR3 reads CASTPRNTGTDTQYF. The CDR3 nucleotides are TGTGCCAGCACTCCGAGGAACACGGGCACAGATACGCAGTATTTT.

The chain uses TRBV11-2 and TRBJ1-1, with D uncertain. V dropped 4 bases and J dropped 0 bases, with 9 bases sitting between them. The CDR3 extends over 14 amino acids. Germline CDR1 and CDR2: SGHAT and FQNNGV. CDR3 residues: CASSWSQMNTEAFF. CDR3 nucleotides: TGTGCCAGCAGCTGGTCACAGATGAACACTGAAGCTTTCTTT.

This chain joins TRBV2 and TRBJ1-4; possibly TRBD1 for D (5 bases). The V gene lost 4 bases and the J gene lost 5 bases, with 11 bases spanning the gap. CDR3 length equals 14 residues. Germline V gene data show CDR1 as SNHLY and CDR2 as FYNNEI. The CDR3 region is CASSGSGWNEKLFF. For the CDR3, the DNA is TGTGCCAGCAGTGGGTCAGGGTGGAATGAAAAACTGTTTTTT.

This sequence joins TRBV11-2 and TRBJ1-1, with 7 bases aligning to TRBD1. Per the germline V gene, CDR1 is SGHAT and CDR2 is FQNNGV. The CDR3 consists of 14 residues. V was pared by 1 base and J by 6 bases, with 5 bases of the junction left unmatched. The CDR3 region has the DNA TGTGCCAGCAGCTTAGGACAGGGCTACCCTGAAGCTTTCTTT. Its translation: CASSLGQGYPEAFF.

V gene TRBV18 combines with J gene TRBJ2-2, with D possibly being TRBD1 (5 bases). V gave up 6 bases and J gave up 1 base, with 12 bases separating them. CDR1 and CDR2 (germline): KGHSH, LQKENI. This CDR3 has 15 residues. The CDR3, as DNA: TGTGCCAGCTCCCCGACAGTAATGAACACCGGGGAGCTGTTTTTT. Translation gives CASSPTVMNTGELFF.

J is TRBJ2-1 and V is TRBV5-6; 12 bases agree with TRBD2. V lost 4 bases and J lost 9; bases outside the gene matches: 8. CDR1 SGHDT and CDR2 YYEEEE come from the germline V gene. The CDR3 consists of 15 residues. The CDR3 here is CASSLLAGGRVEQFF. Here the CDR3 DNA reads TGTGCCAGCAGCCTTCTAGCGGGAGGGCGGGTTGAGCAGTTCTTC.

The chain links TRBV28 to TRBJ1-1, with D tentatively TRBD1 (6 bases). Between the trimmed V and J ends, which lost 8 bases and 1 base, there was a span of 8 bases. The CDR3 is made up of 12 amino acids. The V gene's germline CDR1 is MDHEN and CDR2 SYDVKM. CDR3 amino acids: CASDRKNTEAFF. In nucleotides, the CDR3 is TGTGCCAGCGACAGGAAGAACACTGAAGCTTTCTTT.

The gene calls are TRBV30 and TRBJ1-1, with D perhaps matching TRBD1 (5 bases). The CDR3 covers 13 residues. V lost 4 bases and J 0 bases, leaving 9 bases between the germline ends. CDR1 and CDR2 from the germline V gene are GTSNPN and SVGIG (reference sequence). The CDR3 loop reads CAWMAGMNTEAFF. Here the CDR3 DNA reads TGTGCCTGGATGGCAGGGATGAACACTGAAGCTTTCTTT.

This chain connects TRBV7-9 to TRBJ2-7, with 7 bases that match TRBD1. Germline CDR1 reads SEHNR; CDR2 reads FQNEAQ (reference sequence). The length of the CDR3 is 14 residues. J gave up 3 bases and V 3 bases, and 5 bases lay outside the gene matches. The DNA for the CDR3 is TGTGCCAGCAGCTTCGCCGGGACAGACTACGAGCAGTACTTC. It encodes CASSFAGTDYEQYF.

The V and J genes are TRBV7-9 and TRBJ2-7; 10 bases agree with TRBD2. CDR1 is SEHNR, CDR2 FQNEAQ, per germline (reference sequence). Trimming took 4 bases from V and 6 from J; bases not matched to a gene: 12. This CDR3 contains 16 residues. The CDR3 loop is CASSSSLAGVSGEQYF. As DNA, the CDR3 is TGTGCCAGCAGCTCTTCTCTAGCGGGAGTCTCTGGCGAGCAGTACTTC.

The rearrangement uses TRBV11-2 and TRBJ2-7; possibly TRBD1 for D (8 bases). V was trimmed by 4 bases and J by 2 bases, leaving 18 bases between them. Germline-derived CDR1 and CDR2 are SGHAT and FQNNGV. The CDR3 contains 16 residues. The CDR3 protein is CASSSLGGDRTYEQYF. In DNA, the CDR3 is TGTGCCAGCAGCTCACTGGGGGGGGACAGGACCTACGAGCAGTACTTC.

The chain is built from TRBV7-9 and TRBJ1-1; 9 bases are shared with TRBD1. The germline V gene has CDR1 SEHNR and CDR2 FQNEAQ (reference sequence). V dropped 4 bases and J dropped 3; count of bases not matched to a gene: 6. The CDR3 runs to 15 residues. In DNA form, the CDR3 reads TGTGCCAGCAGCTCGACAGGGGGAGGATACACTGAAGCTTTCTTT. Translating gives CASSSTGGGYTEAFF.

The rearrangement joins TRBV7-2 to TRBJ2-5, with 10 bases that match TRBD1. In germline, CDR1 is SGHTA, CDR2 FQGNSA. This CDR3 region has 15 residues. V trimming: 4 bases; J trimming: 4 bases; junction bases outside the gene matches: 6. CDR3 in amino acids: CASSSFGTGAETQYF. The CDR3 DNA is TGTGCCAGCAGCTCCTTTGGGACAGGGGCAGAGACCCAGTACTTC.

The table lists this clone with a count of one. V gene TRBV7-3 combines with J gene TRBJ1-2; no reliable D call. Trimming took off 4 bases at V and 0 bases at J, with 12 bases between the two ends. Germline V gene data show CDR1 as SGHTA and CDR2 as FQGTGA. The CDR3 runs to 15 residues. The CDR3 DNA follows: TGTGCCAGCAGCTCAACCGGCGGGTCTAACTATGGCTACACCTTC. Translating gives CASSSTGGSNYGYTF. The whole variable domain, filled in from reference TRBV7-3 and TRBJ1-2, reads GAGVSQTPSNKVTEKGKYVELRCDPISGHTALYWYRQSLGQGPEFLIYFQGTGAADDSGLPNDRFFAVRPEGSVSTLKIQRTERGDSAVYLCASSSTGGSNYGYTFGSGTRLTVV.

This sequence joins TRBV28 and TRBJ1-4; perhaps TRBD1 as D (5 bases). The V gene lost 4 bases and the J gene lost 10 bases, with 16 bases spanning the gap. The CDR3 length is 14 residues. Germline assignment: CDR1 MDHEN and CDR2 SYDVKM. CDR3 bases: TGTGCCAGCAGTTCCCGACAGCGATATGGAAAACTGTTTTTT. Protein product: CASSSRQRYGKLFF.

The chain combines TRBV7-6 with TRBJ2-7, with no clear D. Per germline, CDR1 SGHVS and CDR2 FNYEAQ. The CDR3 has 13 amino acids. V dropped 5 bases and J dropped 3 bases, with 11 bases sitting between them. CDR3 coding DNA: TGTGCCAGCAGCCCCACGACTTTCTACGAGCAGTACTTC. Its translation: CASSPTTFYEQYF.

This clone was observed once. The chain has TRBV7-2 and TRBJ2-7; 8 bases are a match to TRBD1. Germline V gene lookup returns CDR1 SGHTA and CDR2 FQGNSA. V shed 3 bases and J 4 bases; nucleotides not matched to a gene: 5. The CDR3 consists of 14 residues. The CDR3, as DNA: TGTGCCAGCAGCTTGGACAGGGTGGGGTACGAGCAGTACTTC. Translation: CASSLDRVGYEQYF. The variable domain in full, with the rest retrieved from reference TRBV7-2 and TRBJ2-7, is GAGVSQSPSNKVTEKGKDVELRCDPISGHTALYWYRQSLGQGLEFLIYFQGNSAPDKSGLPSDRFSAERTGGSVSTLTIQRTQQEDSAVYLCASSLDRVGYEQYFGPGTRLTVT.

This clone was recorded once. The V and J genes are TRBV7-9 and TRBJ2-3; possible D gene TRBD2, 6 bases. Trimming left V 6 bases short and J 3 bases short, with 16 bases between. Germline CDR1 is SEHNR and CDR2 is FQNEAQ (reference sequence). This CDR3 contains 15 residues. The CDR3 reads CASSSWRASTDTQYF. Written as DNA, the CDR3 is TGTGCCAGCAGTTCTTGGAGGGCCAGTACAGATACGCAGTATTTT.